The 5 T cell receptor beta chains below come from one sample, sequenced in a study of post-analysis software for immune sequencing data. These receptors are not linked to any known antigen. Findings and caveats of the study: Five or six TRBV segments appeared more often in patients than in controls, and TRBV5-6, TRBV5-1 and TRBV20-1 were among these.

Incorporated into the TCR beta cDNA libraries were unique molecular identifiers, which served to reduce PCR and sequencing biases. From the PCR reads, TCRdb called clonotypes with MiXCR, one entry per CDR3 protein. This repertoire shows 650,000 to 900,000 distinct CDR3 sequences, 46% found once; its top ten account for roughly 4.5%. Input material: blood. These receptors came from a girl aged 10-17 years with multiple sclerosis.

The chain joins TRBV28 to TRBJ2-3; D uncertain. With 6 bases removed from V and 1 base from J, the gap between germline ends came to 11 bases. The CDR3 loop spans 14 amino acids. Germline V gene data show CDR1 as MDHEN and CDR2 as SYDVKM. Here the CDR3 DNA reads TGTGCCAGCAGCTGGGCGGAAGGCACAGATACGCAGTATTTT. This sequence encodes CASSWAEGTDTQYF.

This clonotype turned up a few times. V is TRBV28 and J is TRBJ2-1; perhaps TRBD1 as D (6 bases). Germline loops: CDR1 MDHEN, CDR2 SYDVKM. V was clipped by 6 bases and J by 1 base, with 16 bases between them. There are 16 residues in the CDR3. The CDR3, as DNA: TGTGCCAGCAGCCGACCGGGGACATTTTCCTACAATGAGCAGTTCTTC. Protein: CASSRPGTFSYNEQFF.

V is TRBV7-9 and J is TRBJ2-4, with 9 bases aligning to TRBD2. The J call could be wrong; TRBJ2-5 is a better fit for the DNA end. Germline V gene lookup returns CDR1 SEHNR and CDR2 FQNEAQ (reference sequence). The CDR3 is 15 residues long. The CDR3 region is CASSLGGLAQETQYF. DNA for the CDR3: TGTGCCAGCAGCTTAGGAGGACTAGCGCAAGAGACCCAGTACTTC.

This chain connects TRBV19 to TRBJ2-5, with D possibly being TRBD1 or TRBD2 (5 bases each). Per germline, CDR1 LNHDA and CDR2 SQIVND (reference sequence). The CDR3 loop spans 13 amino acids. V lost 10 bases, J lost 1 base, and 13 bases lay in between. CDR3 sequence reads: CATLGPLQETQYF. For the CDR3, the DNA is TGTGCCACTCTGGGACCCCTCCAAGAGACCCAGTACTTC.

The chain carries TRBV10-3 and TRBJ1-2, with D unresolved. Trimming removed 4 bases at V and 2 bases at J, with 8 bases between. Germline lookup yields CDR1 ENHRY and CDR2 SYGVKD. This CDR3 is built from 13 residues. The CDR3 region has the DNA TGTGCCATCAGTGGATCACAGAACTATGGCTACACCTTC. Its translation: CAISGSQNYGYTF.